Below are 4 T cell receptor beta chains sequenced from a single sample in a study of T cells and Merkel cell carcinoma outcomes. Clones were read by immunoSEQ multiplex PCR, and TCRdb kept only the in-frame ones, dropping some. Of some 15,000 clones listed, 85% to 90% are singletons. Sample: tumor tissue from Merkel cell carcinoma. These receptors were collected from a human donor with Merkel cell carcinoma.

The genes are TRBV7-6 and TRBJ2-5; D unclear. The CDR3 runs 14 residues. Between the trimmed V and J ends, which lost 1 base and 3 bases, there was a span of 9 bases. Germline CDR1 and CDR2: SGHVS and FNYEAQ. CDR3 bases: TGTGCCAGCAGCTTAGAAGCTTGGGAAGAGACCCAGTACTTC. Its translation is CASSLEAWEETQYF. Supplemented by reference TRBV7-6 and TRBJ2-5, the full variable domain reads GAGVSQSPRYKVTKRGQDVALRCDPISGHVSLYWYRQALGQGPEFLTYFNYEAQQDKSGLPNDRFSAERPEGSISTLTIQRTEQRDSAMYRCASSLEAWEETQYFGPGTRLLVL.

This clone was counted a single time. The chain links TRBV2 to TRBJ1-2, with D possibly TRBD1 on 5 matching bases. Trimming took off 7 bases at V and 3 bases at J, with 12 bases between the two ends. Looked up from germline, CDR1 is SNHLY and CDR2 is FYNNEI. CDR3 length: 13 amino acids. CDR3 sequence (DNA): TGTGCCAGCACGTCCCAGGGAGACTATGGCTACACCTTC. Protein: CASTSQGDYGYTF.

CDR3 amino acids: CASSLTGAVPNYGYTF. The CDR3 bases are TGCGCCAGCAGCTTGACAGGGGCCGTGCCTAACTATGGCTACACCTTC. The chain combines TRBV5-1 with TRBJ1-2; TRBD1 matches at 7 bases. The J segment lost 0 bases and the V segment lost 1 base, leaving 6 bases of the junction unmatched. The length of the CDR3 is 16 residues. In germline, CDR1 is SGHRS, CDR2 YFSETQ.

This chain uses TRBV25-1 with TRBJ1-2; TRBD1 is a possible D gene (6 bases). Per germline, CDR1 MGHDK and CDR2 SYGVNS. Trimming removed 6 bases at V and 4 bases at J, with 6 bases between. The CDR3 is made up of 11 amino acids. Here the CDR3 reads CASRTGYGYTF. As DNA, the CDR3 is TGTGCCAGCAGGACAGGCTATGGCTACACCTTC.